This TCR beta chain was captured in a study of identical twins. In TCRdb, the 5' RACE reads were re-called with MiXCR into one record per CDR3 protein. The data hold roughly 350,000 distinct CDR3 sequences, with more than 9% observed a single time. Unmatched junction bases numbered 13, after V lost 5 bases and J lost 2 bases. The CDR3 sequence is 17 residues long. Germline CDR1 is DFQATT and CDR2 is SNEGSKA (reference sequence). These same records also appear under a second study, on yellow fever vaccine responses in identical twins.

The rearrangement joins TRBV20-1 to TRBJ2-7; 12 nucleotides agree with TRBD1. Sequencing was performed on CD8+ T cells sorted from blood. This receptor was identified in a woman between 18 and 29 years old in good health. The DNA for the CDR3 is TGCAGTGCTGCCCAGATCCCCGGGACAGGGGGCACCTACGAGCAGTACGTC. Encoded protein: CSAAQIPGTGGTYEQYV.